This T cell receptor beta chain was documented in a study of T cells in Graves' hyperthyroidism and ophthalmopathy. What was amplified from RNA transcripts were TCR beta CDR3 regions. The HTBI set primed first-round TCR CDR3 RT-PCR. MiXCR was run by TCRdb on the multiplex PCR reads, yielding one entry per CDR3 protein. Here the sample spans about 840,000 distinct CDR3 sequences, over 35% being singletons. This CDR3 has 16 residues. Germline CDR1 reads ENHRY; CDR2 reads SYGVKD. V shed 10 bases and J shed 0 bases, with 21 bases lying between them. Recently diagnosed hyperthyroidism of less than 2 months' duration affected patients aged 18 to 65. This sample holds PBMCs from 8 to 10 ml fresh peripheral blood.

This clonotype was sampled from a man younger than 35 with Graves' hyperthyroidism. This chain uses TRBV10-3 with TRBJ1-1; D ambiguous. The sequenced material came from blood. The CDR3 region has the DNA TGTGCCAGCGTTGATGAACAACAAGGCCTGAACACTGAAGCTTTCTTT. Amino acid sequence: CASVDEQQGLNTEAFF.